A selection of T cell receptor beta chains follows, all from one sample in a study of cytomegalovirus exposure and HLA in healthy donors. Generated by immunoSEQ multiplex PCR, the TCRdb table keeps only in-frame clones and is missing some. The sample records over 100,000 clones, approximately 76% being singletons. The sequenced sample was PBMCs. The receptors derive from a man between 35 and 55 years old in good health and CMV-seronegative. The CDR3 runs from the conserved cysteine through the conserved F or W.

v_gene	j_gene	CDR3aa
TRBV28	TRBJ2-3	CASSYRGTGTQYF
TRBV9	TRBJ1-2	CASSVGGGGVGYGYTF
TRBV9	TRBJ2-7	CASSVVAGGEQYF
TRBV28	TRBJ2-7	CASRPDSHEQYF
TRBV9	TRBJ2-5	CASSVGRSGGETQYF
TRBV14	TRBJ1-4	CASSLGGSNEKLFF
TRBV6-1	TRBJ2-2	CASSESRGLELFF
TRBV5-1	TRBJ1-1	CASSVPGQNTEAFF
TRBV25-1	TRBJ2-7	CASSDPGGGLYEQYF
TRBV4-3	TRBJ1-4	CASSPGLTGAHEKLFF
TRBV4-3	TRBJ2-7	CASSQDREGNNEQYF
TRBV4-3	TRBJ1-5	CASSQDLGQDNQPQHF
TRBV5-4	TRBJ2-3	CASRQKGGSTDTQYF
TRBV10-3	TRBJ1-4	CAISESGDEKLFF
TRBV14	TRBJ1-3	CASSQERGFSGNTIYF
TRBV21-1	TRBJ2-7	CASIQAGGSSYEQYF
TRBV27	TRBJ1-4	CASSPNRGANEKLFF
TRBV19	TRBJ1-1	CASSPGGGWTEAFF
TRBV7-3	TRBJ2-3	CASSLSGGVDTQYF
TRBV6-1	TRBJ1-1	CASSYSSNTEAFF
TRBV25-1	TRBJ2-5	CASSGSGGRGRETQYF
TRBV2	TRBJ2-6	CASGRGSYSGANVLTF
TRBV7-9	TRBJ2-2	CSSTQTLGREGAYTGELFF
TRBV25-1	TRBJ1-6	CASSPRRDGDSPLHF
TRBV5-6	TRBJ1-6	CASSLGHRISSYNSPLHF
TRBV7-7	TRBJ1-2	CASSLGEGARYGYTF
TRBV18	TRBJ1-1	CASSPKGTEAFF
TRBV7-9	TRBJ2-2	CASSPTGGPGTGELFF
TRBV14	TRBJ1-2	CASSPSMMQGTYGYTF
TRBV9	TRBJ2-2	CASSPRLGGFNTGELFF
TRBV19	TRBJ1-5	CASSIRDTAQPQHF
TRBV7-2	TRBJ2-2	CASSPRLSTNTGELFF
TRBV19	TRBJ2-1	CASSMWGGYNEQFF
TRBV5-3	TRBJ2-5	CAPATSVQTQYF
TRBV2	TRBJ2-1	CASSEFLGAEFF
TRBV9	TRBJ1-1	CASSVSLNTPTEAFF
TRBV19	TRBJ1-5	CASSIGGRGNQPQHF
TRBV6-4	TRBJ2-1	CASRGAPPSGGAEVEQFF
TRBV21-1	TRBJ1-5	CASSKEYWRFINQPQHF
TRBV29-1	TRBJ1-4	CSVEAGSEKLFF
TRBV5-3	TRBJ1-3	CARSFRRQRSGNTIYF
TRBV6-4	TRBJ1-5	CASSDWWGWTGRDQPQHF
TRBV5-1	TRBJ1-2	CASSIKTDLGYPF
TRBV4-2	TRBJ2-3	CASSQEVSSGGLTSTDTQYF
TRBV7-2	TRBJ2-5	CASSAGDRLQETQYF
TRBV5-8	TRBJ1-2	CASSSQGLGRYGYTF
TRBV5-1	TRBJ1-4	CASSLEQGHPREKLFF
TRBV4-1	TRBJ1-6	CASSPAPGAYNSPLHF
TRBV4-2	TRBJ2-5	CASRGEETQYF